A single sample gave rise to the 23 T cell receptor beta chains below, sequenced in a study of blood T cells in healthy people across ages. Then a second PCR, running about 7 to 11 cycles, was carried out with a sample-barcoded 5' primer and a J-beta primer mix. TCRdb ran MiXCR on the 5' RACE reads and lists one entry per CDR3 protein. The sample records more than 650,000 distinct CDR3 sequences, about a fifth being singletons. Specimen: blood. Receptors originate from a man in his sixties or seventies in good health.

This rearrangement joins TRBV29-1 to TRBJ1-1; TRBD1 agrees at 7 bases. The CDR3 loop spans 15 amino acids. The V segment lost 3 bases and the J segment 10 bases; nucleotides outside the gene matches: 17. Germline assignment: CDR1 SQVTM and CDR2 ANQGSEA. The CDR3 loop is CSVEEGGRGVYRAFF. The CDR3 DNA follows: TGCAGCGTTGAGGAGGGGGGCAGGGGGGTCTATCGAGCTTTCTTT.

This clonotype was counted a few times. This CDR3 reads CASSLYFSNEKLFF. The CDR3 region has the DNA TGCGCCAGCAGCTTATACTTCTCTAATGAAAAACTGTTTTTT. The chain recombines TRBV5-1 with TRBJ1-4; D is unresolved. The CDR3 is 14 amino acids. CDR1 SGHRS and CDR2 YFSETQ come from the germline V gene. Trimming cost V 2 bases and J 3 bases, with 8 bases left between them.

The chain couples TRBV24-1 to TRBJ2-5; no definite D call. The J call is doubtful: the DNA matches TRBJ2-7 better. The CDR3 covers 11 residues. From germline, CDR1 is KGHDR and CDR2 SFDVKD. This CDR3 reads CATSDSYEQYV. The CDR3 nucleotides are TGTGCCACCAGCGATTCCTACGAGCAGTACGTC.

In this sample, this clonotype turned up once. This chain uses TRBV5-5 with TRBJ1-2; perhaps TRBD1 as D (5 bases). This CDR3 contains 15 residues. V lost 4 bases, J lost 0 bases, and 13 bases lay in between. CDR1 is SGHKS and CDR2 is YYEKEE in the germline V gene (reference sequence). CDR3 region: CASSPLRVANYGYTF. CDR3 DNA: TGTGCCAGCAGCCCCCTCAGGGTAGCTAACTATGGCTACACCTTC.

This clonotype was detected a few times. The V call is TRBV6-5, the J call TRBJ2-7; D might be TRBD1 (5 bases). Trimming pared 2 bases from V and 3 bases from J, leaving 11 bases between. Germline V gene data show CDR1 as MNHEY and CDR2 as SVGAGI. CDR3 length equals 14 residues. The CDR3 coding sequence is TGTGCCAGCAGTTACCGGCCAGGGTTCTACGAGCAGTACGTC. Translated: CASSYRPGFYEQYV.

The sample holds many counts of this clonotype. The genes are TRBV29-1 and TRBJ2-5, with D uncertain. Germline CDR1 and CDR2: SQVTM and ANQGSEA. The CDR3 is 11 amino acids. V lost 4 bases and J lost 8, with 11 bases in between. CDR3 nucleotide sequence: TGCAGCGTTGCCGGGTTTGACACCCAGTACTTC. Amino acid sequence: CSVAGFDTQYF.

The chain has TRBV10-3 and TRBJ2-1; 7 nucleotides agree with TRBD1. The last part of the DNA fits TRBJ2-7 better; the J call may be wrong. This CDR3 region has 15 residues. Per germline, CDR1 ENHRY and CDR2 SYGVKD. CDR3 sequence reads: CAISESPGGTYEQYV. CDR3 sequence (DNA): TGTGCCATCAGTGAGTCCCCAGGGGGTACCTACGAGCAGTACGTC.

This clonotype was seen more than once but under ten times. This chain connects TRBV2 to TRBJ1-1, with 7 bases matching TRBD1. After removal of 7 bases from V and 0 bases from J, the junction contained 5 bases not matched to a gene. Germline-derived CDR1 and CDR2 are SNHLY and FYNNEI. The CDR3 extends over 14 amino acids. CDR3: CASNEGALNTEAFF. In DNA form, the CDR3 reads TGTGCCAGCAATGAGGGGGCCCTGAACACTGAAGCTTTCTTT. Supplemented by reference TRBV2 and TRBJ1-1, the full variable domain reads EPEVTQTPSHQVTQMGQEVILRCVPISNHLYFYWYRQILGQKVEFLVSFYNNEISEKSEIFDDQFSVERPDGSNFTLKIRSTKLEDSAMYFCASNEGALNTEAFFGQGTRLTVV.

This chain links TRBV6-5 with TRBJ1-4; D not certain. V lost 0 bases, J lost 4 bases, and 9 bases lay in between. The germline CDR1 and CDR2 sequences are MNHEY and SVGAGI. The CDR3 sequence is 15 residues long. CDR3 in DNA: TGTGCCAGCAGTTACTCGCCGGGCCTTAATGAAAAACTGTTTTTT. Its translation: CASSYSPGLNEKLFF.

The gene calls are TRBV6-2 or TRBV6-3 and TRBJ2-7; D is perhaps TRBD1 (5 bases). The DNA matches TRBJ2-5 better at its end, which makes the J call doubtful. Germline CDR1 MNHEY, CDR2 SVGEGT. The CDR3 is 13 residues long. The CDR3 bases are TGTGCCAGCAAAAGACAGTATCAAGAGACCCAGTACTTC. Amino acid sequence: CASKRQYQETQYF.

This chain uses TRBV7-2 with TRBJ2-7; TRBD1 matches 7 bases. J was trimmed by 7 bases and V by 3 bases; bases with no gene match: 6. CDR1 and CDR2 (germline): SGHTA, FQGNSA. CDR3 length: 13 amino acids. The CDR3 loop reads CASSFLTGNEQYV. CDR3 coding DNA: TGTGCCAGCAGCTTCCTGACAGGGAATGAGCAGTACGTC.

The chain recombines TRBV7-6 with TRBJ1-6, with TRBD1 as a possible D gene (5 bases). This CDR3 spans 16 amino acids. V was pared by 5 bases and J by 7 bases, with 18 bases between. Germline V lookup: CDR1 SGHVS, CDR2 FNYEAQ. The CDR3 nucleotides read TGTGCCAGCAGCCCCTACACCGACAGAGAAAATTCACCCCTCCACTTT. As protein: CASSPYTDRENSPLHF.

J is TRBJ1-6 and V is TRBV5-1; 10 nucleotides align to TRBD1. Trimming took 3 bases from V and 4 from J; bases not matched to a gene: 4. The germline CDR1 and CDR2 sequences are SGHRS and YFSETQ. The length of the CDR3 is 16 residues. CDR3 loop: CASSSDRGDYNSPLHF. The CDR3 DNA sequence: TGCGCCAGCAGCTCGGACAGGGGGGATTATAATTCACCCCTCCACTTT.

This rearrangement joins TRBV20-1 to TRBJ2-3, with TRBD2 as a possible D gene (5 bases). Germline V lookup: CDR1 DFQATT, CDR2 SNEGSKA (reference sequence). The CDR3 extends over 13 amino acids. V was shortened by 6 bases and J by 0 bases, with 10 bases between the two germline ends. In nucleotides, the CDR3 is TGCAGTGCCCGAGCGGACAGCACAGATACGCAGTATTTT. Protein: CSARADSTDTQYF.

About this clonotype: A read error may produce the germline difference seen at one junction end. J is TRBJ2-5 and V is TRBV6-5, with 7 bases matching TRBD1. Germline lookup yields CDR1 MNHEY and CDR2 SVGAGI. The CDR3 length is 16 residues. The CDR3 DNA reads TGTGCCAGCAGTAAGGGGACAGCCCAGACTCAAGAGACCCGGTACTTC. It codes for CASSKGTAQTQETRYF.

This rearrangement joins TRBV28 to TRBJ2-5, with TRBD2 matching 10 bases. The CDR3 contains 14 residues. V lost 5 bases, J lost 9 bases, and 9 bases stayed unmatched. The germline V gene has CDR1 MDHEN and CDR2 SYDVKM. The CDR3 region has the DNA TGTGCCAGCAGTCCCCCTAGCGGGGGTCGTCCCCAGTACTTC. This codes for CASSPPSGGRPQYF.

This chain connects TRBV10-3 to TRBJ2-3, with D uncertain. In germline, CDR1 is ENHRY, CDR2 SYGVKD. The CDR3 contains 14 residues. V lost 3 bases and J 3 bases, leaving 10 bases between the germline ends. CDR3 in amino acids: CAISDQVGTDTQYF. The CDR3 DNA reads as TGTGCCATCAGTGACCAAGTAGGTACAGATACGCAGTATTTT.

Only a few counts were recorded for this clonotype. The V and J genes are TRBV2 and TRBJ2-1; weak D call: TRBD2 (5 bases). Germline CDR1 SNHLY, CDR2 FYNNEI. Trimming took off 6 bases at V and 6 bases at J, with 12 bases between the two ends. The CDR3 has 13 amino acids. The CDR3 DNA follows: TGTGCCAGCAGGAAGGAGGCGGGCAATGAGCAGTTCTTC. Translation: CASRKEAGNEQFF.

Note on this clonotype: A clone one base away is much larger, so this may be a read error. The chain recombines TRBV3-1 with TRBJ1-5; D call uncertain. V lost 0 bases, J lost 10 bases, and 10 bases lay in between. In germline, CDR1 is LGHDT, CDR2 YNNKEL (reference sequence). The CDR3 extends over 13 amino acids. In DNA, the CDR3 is TGTGCCAGCAGCCAAGATCTGAGCCACCCCCAGCATTTT. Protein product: CASSQDLSHPQHF.

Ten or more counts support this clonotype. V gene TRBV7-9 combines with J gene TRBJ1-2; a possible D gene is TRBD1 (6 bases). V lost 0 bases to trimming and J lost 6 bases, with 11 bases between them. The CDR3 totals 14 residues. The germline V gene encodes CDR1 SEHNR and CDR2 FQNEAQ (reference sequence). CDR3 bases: TGTGCCAGCAGCTTAGCGCAGGGGAATAATGGCTACACCTTC. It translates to CASSLAQGNNGYTF.

As DNA, the CDR3 is TGCAGTGCTAGAATTAGGACTAGCCCGGCAGATACGCAGTATTTT. This translates into CSARIRTSPADTQYF. This chain joins TRBV20-1 and TRBJ2-3; 8 positions agree with TRBD2. J was trimmed by 4 bases and V by 2 bases; bases with no gene match: 8. This CDR3 region has 15 residues. Germline lookup yields CDR1 DFQATT and CDR2 SNEGSKA (reference sequence).

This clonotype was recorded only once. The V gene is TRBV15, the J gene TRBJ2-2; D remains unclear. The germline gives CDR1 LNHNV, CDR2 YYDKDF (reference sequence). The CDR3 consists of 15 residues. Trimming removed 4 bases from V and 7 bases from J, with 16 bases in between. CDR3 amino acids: CATSIYKVARGELFF. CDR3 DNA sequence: TGTGCCACCAGCATCTATAAGGTAGCCCGCGGGGAGCTGTTTTTT. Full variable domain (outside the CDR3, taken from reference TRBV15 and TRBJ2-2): DAMVIQNPRYQVTQFGKPVTLSCSQTLNHNVMYWYQQKSSQAPKLLFHYYDKDFNNEADTPDNFQSRRPNTSFCFLDIRSPGLGDTAMYLCATSIYKVARGELFFGEGSRLTVL.

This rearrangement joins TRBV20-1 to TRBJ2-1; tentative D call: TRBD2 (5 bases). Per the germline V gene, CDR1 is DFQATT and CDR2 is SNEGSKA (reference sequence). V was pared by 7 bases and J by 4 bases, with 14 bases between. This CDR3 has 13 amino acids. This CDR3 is CSGKERGYNEQFF. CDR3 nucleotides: TGCAGTGGAAAGGAACGGGGTTACAATGAGCAGTTCTTC.